One sample yielded the 5 T cell receptor beta chains listed below, sequenced in a study of cytomegalovirus exposure and HLA in healthy donors (dated by TCRdb to about 2017). Libraries were prepared through the immunoSEQ multiplex PCR assay. For the multiplex PCR, a mixture combining 60 forward primers for TCR Vbeta segments and 13 reverse primers for TCR Jbeta segments was used. Not all clones reach the TCRdb copy of this immuneACCESS table, which keeps in-frame sequences only. Checked studies attribute under half of the gap to unresolved V genes and leave the rest unexplained. The sample table records around 100,000 clones; 78% of these occur just once. Clones ranked in the top ten supply under 5% of the sample. The specimen sequenced was PBMCs. These receptors were obtained from a male donor in good health and CMV-seropositive.

Written as DNA, the CDR3 is TGTGCCATCAGACCTGGGACAGAGACCTACGAGCAGTACTTC. Amino acid sequence: CAIRPGTETYEQYF. This sequence joins TRBV10-3 and TRBJ2-7; TRBD1 matches at 7 bases. Trimming cost V 6 bases and J 2 bases; bases outside gene matches: 7. Germline V gene lookup returns CDR1 ENHRY and CDR2 SYGVKD. There are 14 residues in the CDR3.

The chain combines TRBV27 with TRBJ2-1, with 7 bases lining up with TRBD1. Germline CDR1 and CDR2: MNHEY and SMNVEV (reference sequence). The ends lost 6 bases at V and 2 bases at J; junction bases unmatched: 13. There are 17 residues in the CDR3. The CDR3 region is CASRRQGVPPTYNEQFF. CDR3 DNA sequence: TGTGCCAGCAGGCGGCAGGGGGTTCCCCCTACCTACAATGAGCAGTTCTTC.

This clone was detected only once. The CDR3 loop reads CASSLASDTQYF. The CDR3 DNA follows: TGTGCCAGCAGCTTGGCCTCGGATACGCAGTATTTT. J is TRBJ2-3 and V is TRBV5-5; unclear D gene. CDR1 is SGHKS, CDR2 YYEKEE, per germline (reference sequence). This CDR3 has 12 residues. V lost 0 bases to trimming and J lost 6 bases, with 5 bases between them. The complete variable domain, with remaining parts taken from reference TRBV5-5 and TRBJ2-3, reads DAGVTQSPTHLIKTRGQQVTLRCSPISGHKSVSWYQQVLGQGPQFIFQYYEKEERGRGNFPDRFSARQFPNYSSELNVNALLLGDSALYLCASSLASDTQYFGPGTRLTVL.

This clone was picked up a small number of times. The chain has TRBV19 and TRBJ2-7; TRBD1 matches at 10 bases. Unmatched junction bases numbered 4, after V lost 4 bases and J lost 4 bases. Looked up from germline, CDR1 is LNHDA and CDR2 is SQIVND (reference sequence). The CDR3 totals 14 residues. The CDR3, as DNA: TGTGCCAGTAGTAAGGGACAGGGGCCGTACGAGCAGTACTTC. It encodes CASSKGQGPYEQYF.

The chain is built from TRBV27 and TRBJ2-6; D call uncertain. Between the trimmed V and J ends, which lost 5 bases and 4 bases, there was a span of 12 bases. This CDR3 contains 15 residues. From germline, CDR1 is MNHEY and CDR2 SMNVEV (reference sequence). In nucleotides, the CDR3 is TGTGCCAGCAGTCCCTACCTTTACGGGGCCAACGTCCTGACTTTC. Translation: CASSPYLYGANVLTF.